Presented here are 5 T cell receptor beta chains from one specimen sequenced in a study of blood T cell repertoires in COVID-19. Measured with immunoSEQ multiplex PCR; TCRdb has only the in-frame clones, and not every one. Among fewer than 350,000 clones, approximately 90% were seen once, and the ten largest hold about 4.2%. Material for sequencing was peripheral blood. These receptors were collected from a man aged 35-49 years with acute or convalescent COVID-19.

The J gene is TRBJ2-1, the V gene TRBV2; D is possibly TRBD1 (5 bases). V lost 2 bases to trimming and J lost 5 bases, with 16 bases between them. Germline V gene lookup returns CDR1 SNHLY and CDR2 FYNNEI. The length of the CDR3 is 16 residues. The CDR3: CASSERWGGANNEQFF. The CDR3 bases are TGTGCCAGCAGTGAAAGGTGGGGCGGAGCAAACAATGAGCAGTTCTTC.

The chain is built from TRBV7-9 and TRBJ1-2; possibly TRBD1 for D (5 bases). Germline-derived CDR1 and CDR2 are SEHNR and FQNEAQ (reference sequence). This CDR3 comprises 11 residues. V was trimmed by 5 bases and J by 5 bases, leaving 6 bases between them. The CDR3 nucleotides read TGTGCCAGCAGCCCAGGGTATGGCTACACCTTC. Protein product: CASSPGYGYTF. Drawing the rest from reference TRBV7-9 and TRBJ1-2, the complete variable domain is DTGVSQNPRHKITKRGQNVTFRCDPISEHNRLYWYRQTLGQGPEFLTYFQNEAQLEKSRLLSDRFSAERPKGSFSTLEIQRTEQGDSAMYLCASSPGYGYTFGSGTRLTVV.

The chain employs TRBV14 and TRBJ1-5, with 7 bases identical to TRBD1. With 4 bases clipped from V and 1 base from J, the junction kept 1 base outside the gene matches. The germline V gene has CDR1 SGHDN and CDR2 FVKESK. The CDR3 runs to 14 residues. The DNA for the CDR3 is TGTGCCAGCAGCCCACAGGGGAGCAATCAGCCCCAGCATTTT. Translation gives CASSPQGSNQPQHF.

The J gene is TRBJ1-6, the V gene TRBV19, with 7 bases aligning to TRBD1. The V and J ends lost 5 bases and 5 bases, in that order; junction bases with no gene match: 9. Germline loops: CDR1 LNHDA, CDR2 SQIVND (reference sequence). This CDR3 contains 16 residues. CDR3 protein: CASSPQWTGNNSPLHF. CDR3 DNA: TGTGCCAGTAGTCCGCAGTGGACAGGAAATAATTCACCCCTCCACTTT.

The rearrangement uses TRBV5-6 and TRBJ1-1, with D possibly TRBD1 on 5 matching bases. Trimming removed 0 bases at V and 10 bases at J, with 10 bases between. CDR1 and CDR2 from the germline V gene are SGHDT and YYEEEE. The CDR3 has 12 amino acids. CDR3 sequence reads: CASSLERTSAFF. DNA of the CDR3: TGTGCCAGCAGCTTGGAACGGACATCAGCTTTCTTT.